The clone carrying this T cell receptor (beta chain) was recorded many times. These data belong to a study of spatial heterogeneity in lung cancer. CDR3 size: 15 residues. V lost 2 bases, J lost 3 bases, and 13 bases lay in between. In germline, CDR1 is SGHAT, CDR2 FQNNGV. Time point described: sample taken at primary tumor resection. MiXCR, applied by TCRdb to the 5' RACE reads, yields one record per CDR3 protein. The sample lists more than 60,000 distinct CDR3 sequences, under 8.5% occurring once. Here the sequenced sample was PBMCs, taken at surgery. This chain connects TRBV11-2 to TRBJ1-2, with TRBD1 as a possible D gene (5 bases). This clonotype originated in a male donor with early-stage non-small cell lung cancer. CDR3: CASSLSPGEDYGYTF. CDR3 DNA sequence: TGTGCCAGCAGCTTATCTCCGGGGGAGGACTATGGCTACACCTTC.